Listed below are T cell receptor beta chains from one sample, sequenced in a study of CD8+ T cells in alopecia areata. Profiling relied on immunoSEQ multiplex PCR, and the TCRdb table lists in-frame clones only, not all of them. This sample has 7,500 to 9,000 clones; less than 85% occur once, and the top ten carry 2.5% to 3%. Sequenced: CD4+ Tregs sorted from blood. All receptors come from a human donor with alopecia areata. CDR3s include the opening cysteine and the closing phenylalanine or tryptophan. A D gene is named only where the DNA matches it firmly. Some rows have no size entry. The others give once, few or many, or a class for an expanded clone.

d_call: TRBD2; v_call: TRBV7-9; j_call: TRBJ2-3; clone_size: -; cdr3_nt: TGTGCCAGCAGCACTAGCGGGAGGCCCACAGATACGCAGTATTTT; cdr3_aa: CASSTSGRPTDTQYF
d_call: -; v_call: TRBV27; j_call: TRBJ1-2; clone_size: -; cdr3_nt: TGTGCCAGCAGGCTCATGTGGGGGACAACTAACTATGGCTACACCTTC; cdr3_aa: CASRLMWGTTNYGYTF
d_call: TRBD2; v_call: TRBV11-2; j_call: TRBJ2-7; clone_size: few; cdr3_nt: TGTGCCAGCAGCTCGACTAGCGGGAGTAGGTACTTC; cdr3_aa: CASSSTSGSRYF
d_call: TRBD1; v_call: TRBV19; j_call: TRBJ2-7; clone_size: few; cdr3_nt: TGTGCCAGTAGTATAGGGACAGGGGCTATCTACGAGCAGTACTTC; cdr3_aa: CASSIGTGAIYEQYF
d_call: -; v_call: TRBV5-4; j_call: TRBJ2-7; clone_size: -; cdr3_nt: TGTGCCAGCAACCGGGACCGTTCGCACGAGCAGTACTTC; cdr3_aa: CASNRDRSHEQYF
d_call: -; v_call: TRBV28; j_call: TRBJ1-1; clone_size: -; cdr3_nt: TGTGCCAGCACCGTCACGAACACTGAAGCTTTCTTT; cdr3_aa: CASTVTNTEAFF
d_call: -; v_call: TRBV5-4; j_call: TRBJ2-5; clone_size: few; cdr3_nt: TGTGCCAGCAGCGGGCGGGCCAAGGGGACCCAGTACTTC; cdr3_aa: CASSGRAKGTQYF
d_call: TRBD2; v_call: TRBV7-2; j_call: TRBJ2-1; clone_size: -; cdr3_nt: TGTGCCAGCAGCTTAGCGGTGGTTGGTACTAGCGGGGTTGATGAGCAGTTCTTC; cdr3_aa: CASSLAVVGTSGVDEQFF
d_call: TRBD2; v_call: TRBV18; j_call: TRBJ2-3; clone_size: -; cdr3_nt: TGTGCCAGCTCACTAGCGGGGTCCTCACATACCCCAGATACGCAGTATTTT; cdr3_aa: CASSLAGSSHTPDTQYF
d_call: TRBD2; v_call: TRBV15; j_call: TRBJ2-2; clone_size: few; cdr3_nt: TGTGCCACCAGCAGATTTGCTAGGACTAGCGGGGCCGGGGAGCTGTTTTTT; cdr3_aa: CATSRFARTSGAGELFF
d_call: -; v_call: TRBV28; j_call: TRBJ2-7; clone_size: -; cdr3_nt: TGTGCCAGCAGTTTCCGCGCGTCGGCGGCAAAGTACTTC; cdr3_aa: CASSFRASAAKYF
d_call: -; v_call: TRBV7-3; j_call: TRBJ1-2; clone_size: -; cdr3_nt: TGTGCCAGCAGCTTAGGGCAGGGGAACTATGGCTACACCTTC; cdr3_aa: CASSLGQGNYGYTF
d_call: TRBD1; v_call: TRBV7-9; j_call: TRBJ1-6; clone_size: few; cdr3_nt: TGTGCCAGCAGCTCCAGACAGGGTGCTGGGTCCTATAATTCACCCCTCCACTTT; cdr3_aa: CASSSRQGAGSYNSPLHF
d_call: -; v_call: TRBV6-1; j_call: TRBJ2-6; clone_size: -; cdr3_nt: TGTGCCAGCAGGAAAGGGAGGGGGGCCAACGTCCTGACTTTC; cdr3_aa: CASRKGRGANVLTF
d_call: -; v_call: TRBV5-1; j_call: TRBJ2-1; clone_size: -; cdr3_nt: TGCGCCAGCAGCTTGGCGCCGGGGAACAATGAGCAGTTCTTC; cdr3_aa: CASSLAPGNNEQFF
d_call: -; v_call: TRBV25-1; j_call: TRBJ2-7; clone_size: -; cdr3_nt: TGTGCCAGCAGACGAACAAGCTCCTACGAGCAGTACTTC; cdr3_aa: CASRRTSSYEQYF
d_call: -; v_call: TRBV29-1; j_call: TRBJ1-5; clone_size: -; cdr3_nt: TGCAGCGTGGTACAGGGTGACGGTCAGCCCCAGCATTTT; cdr3_aa: CSVVQGDGQPQHF
d_call: -; v_call: TRBV7-3; j_call: TRBJ2-2; clone_size: -; cdr3_nt: TGTGCCAGCAGCTTAACCTCGGGGATCAACACCGGGGAGCTGTTTTTT; cdr3_aa: CASSLTSGINTGELFF
d_call: -; v_call: TRBV7-3; j_call: TRBJ1-1; clone_size: once; cdr3_nt: TGTGCCAGCAGGTTAGCGGGACTTGCTGAAGCTTTCTTT; cdr3_aa: CASRLAGLAEAFF
d_call: -; v_call: TRBV2; j_call: TRBJ2-7; clone_size: -; cdr3_nt: TGTGCCAGCAGTGAATTCAACCGCCTAGCGAGTAAGCAGTACTTC; cdr3_aa: CASSEFNRLASKQYF
d_call: -; v_call: TRBV5-5; j_call: TRBJ2-7; clone_size: -; cdr3_nt: TGTGCCAGCAGCTTGCCTGGAGCCTACGAGCAGTACTTC; cdr3_aa: CASSLPGAYEQYF
d_call: -; v_call: TRBV5-1; j_call: TRBJ2-5; clone_size: -; cdr3_nt: TGCGCCAGCAGCGCAGGGGTTTCGGAGAAGACCCAGTACTTC; cdr3_aa: CASSAGVSEKTQYF
d_call: TRBD2; v_call: TRBV7-9; j_call: TRBJ2-7; clone_size: few; cdr3_nt: TGTGCCAGCAGCTTAGGTAATAGCGGGAGGCGATACTCCTACGAGCAGTACTTC; cdr3_aa: CASSLGNSGRRYSYEQYF
d_call: TRBD1; v_call: TRBV29-1; j_call: TRBJ2-7; clone_size: -; cdr3_nt: TGCAGCGTTGAAGGGGGAACCGGACAGGGTGCCTACGAGCAGTACTTC; cdr3_aa: CSVEGGTGQGAYEQYF
d_call: TRBD2; v_call: TRBV28; j_call: TRBJ2-7; clone_size: -; cdr3_nt: TGTGCCAGCAGTCTCTGGGGGACTAGCGGGAGATTGGAGCAGTACTTC; cdr3_aa: CASSLWGTSGRLEQYF
d_call: -; v_call: TRBV5-1; j_call: TRBJ2-7; clone_size: few; cdr3_nt: TGCGCCAGCAGCTTGGGGTCCCCCTACGAGCAGTACTTC; cdr3_aa: CASSLGSPYEQYF
d_call: -; v_call: TRBV4-1; j_call: TRBJ2-3; clone_size: once; cdr3_nt: TGCGCCAGCAGCCGTCCTAGCTTTCCAACAGATACGCAGTATTTT; cdr3_aa: CASSRPSFPTDTQYF
d_call: -; v_call: TRBV27; j_call: TRBJ1-5; clone_size: -; cdr3_nt: TGTGCCAGCAGTAAGCAGGGGCCTGGGTGGGGTCAGCCCCAGCATTTT; cdr3_aa: CASSKQGPGWGQPQHF
d_call: -; v_call: TRBV15; j_call: TRBJ2-1; clone_size: -; cdr3_nt: TGTGCCACCAATGTGGAGCTAGCGACCTACAATGAGCAGTTCTTC; cdr3_aa: CATNVELATYNEQFF
d_call: -; v_call: TRBV28; j_call: TRBJ1-2; clone_size: -; cdr3_nt: TGTGCCAGCAGGGAGGTGAGCTATGGCTACACCTTC; cdr3_aa: CASREVSYGYTF
d_call: TRBD1; v_call: TRBV28; j_call: TRBJ2-6; clone_size: -; cdr3_nt: TGTGCCATCGGGGACAGCTGGGCCAACGTCCTGACTTTC; cdr3_aa: CAIGDSWANVLTF
d_call: -; v_call: TRBV7-6; j_call: TRBJ2-2; clone_size: few; cdr3_nt: TGTGCCAGCAGCTTAGCCAGCCTGAACACCGGGGAGCTGTTTTTT; cdr3_aa: CASSLASLNTGELFF
d_call: -; v_call: TRBV5-1; j_call: TRBJ2-2; clone_size: -; cdr3_nt: TGCGCCAGCAGCTCCGGACTAAACACCGGGGAGCTGTTTTTT; cdr3_aa: CASSSGLNTGELFF
d_call: -; v_call: TRBV11-2; j_call: TRBJ1-3; clone_size: few; cdr3_nt: TGTGCCAGCAGCTTAATACGGGGCTCTGGAAACACCATATATTTT; cdr3_aa: CASSLIRGSGNTIYF
d_call: TRBD1; v_call: TRBV7-2; j_call: TRBJ2-7; clone_size: -; cdr3_nt: TGTGCCAGCAGCCTACGACAGGGGAGCTCCTACGAGCAGTACTTC; cdr3_aa: CASSLRQGSSYEQYF